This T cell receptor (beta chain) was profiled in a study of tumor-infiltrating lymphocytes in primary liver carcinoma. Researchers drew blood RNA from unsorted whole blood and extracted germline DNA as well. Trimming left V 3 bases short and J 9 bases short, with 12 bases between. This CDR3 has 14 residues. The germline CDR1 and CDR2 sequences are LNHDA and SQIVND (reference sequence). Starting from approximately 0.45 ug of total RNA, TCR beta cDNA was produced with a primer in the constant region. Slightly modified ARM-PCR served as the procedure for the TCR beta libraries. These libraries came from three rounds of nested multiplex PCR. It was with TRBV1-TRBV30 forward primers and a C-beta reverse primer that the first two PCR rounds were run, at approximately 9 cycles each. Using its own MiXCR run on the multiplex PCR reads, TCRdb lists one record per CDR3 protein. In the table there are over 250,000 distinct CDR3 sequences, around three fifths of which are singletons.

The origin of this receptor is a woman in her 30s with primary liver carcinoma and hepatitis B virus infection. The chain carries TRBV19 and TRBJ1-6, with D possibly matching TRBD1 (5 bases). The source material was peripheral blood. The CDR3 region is CASSIAQGSSPLHF. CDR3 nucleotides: TGTGCCAGTAGTATTGCCCAGGGAAGTTCACCCCTCCACTTT.